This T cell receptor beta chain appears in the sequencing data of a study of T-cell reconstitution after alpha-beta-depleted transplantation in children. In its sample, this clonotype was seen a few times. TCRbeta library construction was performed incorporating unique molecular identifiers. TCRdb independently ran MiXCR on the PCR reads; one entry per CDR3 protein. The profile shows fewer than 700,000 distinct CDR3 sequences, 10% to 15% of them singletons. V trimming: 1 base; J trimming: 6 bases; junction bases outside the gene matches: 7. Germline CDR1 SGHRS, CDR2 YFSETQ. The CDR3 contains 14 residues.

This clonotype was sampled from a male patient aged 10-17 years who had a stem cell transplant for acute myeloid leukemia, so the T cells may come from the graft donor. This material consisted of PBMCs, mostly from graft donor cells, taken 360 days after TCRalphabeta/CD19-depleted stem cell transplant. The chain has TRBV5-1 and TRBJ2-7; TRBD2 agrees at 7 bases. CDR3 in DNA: TGCGCCAGCAGCTTGACGAGGACGGGGGGCGAGCAGTACTTC. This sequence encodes CASSLTRTGGEQYF.